This T cell receptor beta chain was identified during a study of CD8 T cells in Susac syndrome. At the level of the study: Patients with Susac syndrome were therapy-naive, on corticosteroids, or on intravenous immunoglobulin alone at blood draw.

Reverse transcription used about 0.45 to 1 ug RNA and random hexamers. TCRdb re-called the immunoSEQ multiplex PCR reads through MiXCR, storing one row per CDR3 protein. Of some 200,000 distinct CDR3 sequences in the sample, 85% to 95% are singletons; the top ten hold less than 0.2%. Germline CDR1 is MGHRA and CDR2 is YSYEKL. J lost 9 bases, V lost 1 base, and 15 bases had no gene match. The CDR3 loop spans 16 amino acids. The sequenced sample consisted of CD8+ T cells from PBMCs. The receptor comes from a human donor with Susac syndrome. The J gene is TRBJ2-7, the V gene TRBV4-1, with 7 bases that match TRBD1. This CDR3 reads CASSQAGTGDIIGQYF. The CDR3 DNA sequence: TGCGCCAGCAGCCAAGCGGGCACAGGGGACATTATCGGGCAGTACTTC.